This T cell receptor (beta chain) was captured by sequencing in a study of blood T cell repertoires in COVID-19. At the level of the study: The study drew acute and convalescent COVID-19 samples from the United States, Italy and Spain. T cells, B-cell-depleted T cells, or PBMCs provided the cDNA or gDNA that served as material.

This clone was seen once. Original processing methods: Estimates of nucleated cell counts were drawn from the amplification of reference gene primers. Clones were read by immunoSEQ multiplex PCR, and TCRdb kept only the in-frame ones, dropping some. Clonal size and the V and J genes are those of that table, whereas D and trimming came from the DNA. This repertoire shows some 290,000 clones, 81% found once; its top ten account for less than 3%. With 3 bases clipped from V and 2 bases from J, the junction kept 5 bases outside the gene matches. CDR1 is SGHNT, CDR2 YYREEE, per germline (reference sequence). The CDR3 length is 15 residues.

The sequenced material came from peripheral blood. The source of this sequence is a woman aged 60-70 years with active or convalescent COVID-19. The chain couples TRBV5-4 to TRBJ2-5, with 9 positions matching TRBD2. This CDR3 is CASSWGRGGQETQYF. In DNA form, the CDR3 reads TGTGCCAGCAGCTGGGGGCGGGGGGGTCAAGAGACCCAGTACTTC. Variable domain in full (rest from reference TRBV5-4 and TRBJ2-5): ETGVTQSPTHLIKTRGQQVTLRCSSQSGHNTVSWYQQALGQGPQFIFQYYREEENGRGNFPPRFSGLQFPNYSSELNVNALELDDSALYLCASSWGRGGQETQYFGPGTRLLVL.